The subject of this entry is one TCR beta chain. This clone was detected only once. What this receptor recognizes is not known. The sample holds no much larger clone one base away, and base qualities are not on file. The library was produced with the immunoSEQ multiplex PCR assay. TCRdb provides this immuneACCESS table in a form limited to in-frame rearrangements. Some clones are lacking; in checked studies, under half of them reflect an unresolved V gene, and why the rest are absent is not known. Recorded for this sample are around 64,000 clones; just over 90% of them occurred a single time. 4.2% of the sample comes from the top ten. This entry is derived from a study of technical replicates of blood from a handful of donors (dated by TCRdb to 2015 to 2018). Including cysteine and phenylalanine, the CDR3 has 15 amino acids. Only CDR3 DNA is held: 45 bases, read in frame from base 1. CDR1 and CDR2 were assigned from the germline V gene as SGHRS and YFSETQ. Trimming removed 3 bases from V and 5 bases from J; the gene matches leave 4 bases unexplained.

The receptor chain draws on TRBV5-1 and TRBJ1-6; TRBD1 fits 8 bases in the junction. The TCR comes from a human donor in good health. Some clones in this sample may be carry-over from other donors' samples. Input material: PBMCs. This receptor has the CDR3 CASSSLDRDNSPLHF. The DNA sequence reads TGCGCCAGCAGCTCTTTGGACAGGGATAATTCACCCCTCCACTTT.